This record covers a single T cell receptor beta chain. Antigen specificity is unknown. These data are taken from a study of STAT3 mutations in large granular lymphocyte leukemia. Overall study findings and caveats: At least one immunodominant TCR beta clonotype appeared in every T-cell large granular lymphocyte leukemia patient.

TCRdb's table, derived via immunoSEQ multiplex PCR, lists solely in-frame clones and lacks some. This table has over 9,000 clones, approximately 85% appearing once. The V gene end was trimmed by 1 base and the J gene end by 0 bases; junction bases not matched to a gene: 1. The CDR3 is made up of 16 amino acids. The germline V gene has CDR1 SGDLS and CDR2 YYNGEE. The chain links TRBV9 to TRBJ1-6; TRBD1 matches at 7 bases. This receptor was taken from an elderly man with T-cell large granular lymphocyte leukemia. Some clones in this sample may be carry-over from other donors' samples. Sequencing used peripheral blood mononuclear cells. Here the CDR3 DNA reads TGTGCCAGCAGCGTAAGGGACAGCTCCTATAATTCACCCCTCCACTTT. It encodes CASSVRDSSYNSPLHF.